Shown below are 8 T cell receptor beta chains from a single sample sequenced in a study of human T cells and chemical hapten exposure. TCRdb processed the RACE reads anew with MiXCR; each CDR3 protein has one entry. This repertoire shows roughly 380,000 distinct CDR3 sequences, 4.5% to 6% found once; its top ten account for approximately 2.4%. Time point specified: pre-sensitization, week 0. Treatment given: therapeutic diphenylcyclopropenone sensitization with weekly scalp DPC. Material: whole blood, obtained in connection with sensitization to the hapten diphenylcyclopropenone (DPC). These receptors were collected from a woman in her fifties or sixties with alopecia areata. Some clones in this sample may be carry-over from other donors' samples.

The V call is TRBV19, the J call TRBJ2-1, with TRBD2 identical over 11 bases. Germline-derived CDR1 and CDR2 are LNHDA and SQIVND (reference sequence). The CDR3 is 16 residues long. After removal of 8 bases from V and 1 base from J, the junction contained 7 bases not matched to a gene. CDR3 amino acids: CASALAGGRSYNEQFF. The CDR3 DNA sequence: TGTGCCAGTGCTCTAGCGGGGGGCCGGTCCTACAATGAGCAGTTCTTC.

This clonotype was recorded many times. The chain couples TRBV10-3 to TRBJ2-5; 7 nucleotides agree with TRBD1. Germline V gene data show CDR1 as ENHRY and CDR2 as SYGVKD. The V segment lost 3 bases and the J segment 5 bases; nucleotides outside the gene matches: 3. The CDR3 totals 13 residues. CDR3 in amino acids: CAISENRGETQYF. The CDR3 DNA reads TGTGCCATCAGTGAAAACAGGGGCGAGACCCAGTACTTC.

This clonotype was observed a few times. The V gene is TRBV7-8, the J gene TRBJ1-2, with 9 bases that match TRBD1. The CDR3 has 16 residues. The germline CDR1 and CDR2 sequences are SGHVS and FQNEAQ. V was pared by 1 base and J by 10 bases, with 13 bases of the junction left unmatched. The CDR3 DNA follows: TGTGCCAGCAGCTTAGGGAGAACGGGACAGGGAGAAGCCTACACCTTC. Encoded protein: CASSLGRTGQGEAYTF.

This clonotype has a count of ten or more. The chain recombines TRBV24-1 with TRBJ2-1; 9 nucleotides match TRBD1. V dropped 4 bases and J dropped 10; count of bases not matched to a gene: 10. The CDR3 is made up of 15 amino acids. Looked up from germline, CDR1 is KGHDR and CDR2 is SFDVKD. The CDR3 sequence is CATSEVGQGSQEQFF. The CDR3 region has the DNA TGTGCCACCAGTGAGGTAGGACAGGGGTCGCAAGAGCAGTTCTTC.

The V gene is TRBV6-5, the J gene TRBJ2-7; TRBD1 or TRBD2 may be the D gene (5 bases each). The CDR3 runs to 15 residues. Germline V gene data show CDR1 as MNHEY and CDR2 as SVGAGI. With 4 bases removed from V and 1 base from J, the gap between germline ends came to 14 bases. DNA of the CDR3: TGTGCCAGCAGTTTGGGACGGAGTTATTCCTACGAGCAGTACTTC. It yields the protein CASSLGRSYSYEQYF.

This clonotype showed up many times. The chain has TRBV11-2 and TRBJ2-5; a possible D gene is TRBD2 (5 bases). The V and J ends lost 5 bases and 2 bases respectively, with 18 bases between them. CDR3 size: 16 residues. Germline CDR1 is SGHAT and CDR2 is FQNNGV. The CDR3 nucleotides read TGTGCCAGCAGCCAAGTTACCCTGACTACTCAAGAGACCCAGTACTTC. Protein product: CASSQVTLTTQETQYF.

This clonotype was seen many times. The chain uses TRBV7-2 and TRBJ2-3; D remains unclear. The germline V and J ends were trimmed by 2 bases and 4 bases, with 10 bases remaining between them. CDR3 length: 14 amino acids. CDR1 SGHTA and CDR2 FQGNSA come from the germline V gene. CDR3 sequence (DNA): TGTGCCAGCAGCTTAAACACAGAGCCAGATACGCAGTATTTT. Translating it yields CASSLNTEPDTQYF.

This clonotype was seen many times. The CDR3 loop reads CASNQDREDTQYF. Written as DNA, the CDR3 is TGCGCCAGCAACCAGGACAGGGAAGATACGCAGTATTTT. The chain has TRBV5-1 and TRBJ2-3; 8 bases are shared with TRBD1. This CDR3 is 13 amino acids long. The germline CDR1 and CDR2 sequences are SGHRS and YFSETQ. The ends lost 6 bases at V and 5 bases at J; junction bases unmatched: 5.